Shown below are 4 T cell receptor beta chains from a single sample sequenced in a study of T cell repertoires in cytomegalovirus infection (dated by TCRdb to the late 2010s). This sample's treatment or condition label indicates: in vitro stimulation with specific CMV peptide epitopes to enrich CMV-specific T cells. TCRdb records Illumina HiSeq 1500 as the sequencer. TCRdb redid the processing of the public reads, applying fastp at Q25 and MiXCR, and retained in-frame beta chains. Rows with a matching CDR3 protein are joined into one entry that keeps the most common DNA and genes. In this sample the table shows around 58,000 distinct CDR3 sequences, 20% of which occur a single time. The top ten hold more than 65% of the sample. The antigens for these receptors are not known. The specimen comprised CD8+ T cells from cultured PBMCs, sampled from culture after CMV antigen stimulation. These TCRs come from a human donor in good health (CMV status not recorded). Some clones in this sample may be carry-over from other donors' samples.

This clonotype was picked up a small number of times. CDR3 residues: CASSQGPDRLNSPLHF. The CDR3 DNA sequence: TGCGCCAGCAGCCAAGGTCCGGACAGGCTTAATTCACCCCTCCACTTT. V is TRBV4-1 and J is TRBJ1-6; 7 bases agree with TRBD1. This CDR3 region has 16 residues. Germline V gene sequence: CDR1 MGHRA, CDR2 YSYEKL. V dropped 1 base and J dropped 6; count of bases not matched to a gene: 6.

There are many counts of this clonotype. The chain couples TRBV7-9 to TRBJ2-3; D unresolved. The V end was cut by 2 bases, the J end by 1 base, with 7 bases between. There are 14 residues in the CDR3. Per germline, CDR1 SEHNR and CDR2 FQNEAQ (reference sequence). CDR3 sequence reads: CASSLSPGTDTQYF. Here the CDR3 DNA reads TGTGCCAGCAGCTTAAGCCCAGGCACAGATACGCAGTATTTT.

The J gene is TRBJ2-3, the V gene TRBV7-8; a possible D gene is TRBD2 (5 bases). Germline-derived CDR1 and CDR2 are SGHVS and FQNEAQ. V lost 4 bases and J 2 bases, leaving 13 bases between the germline ends. This CDR3 has 15 residues. The DNA for the CDR3 is TGTGCCAGCAGCTCCTCCGGGGAGCCCACAGATACGCAGTATTTT. This codes for CASSSSGEPTDTQYF.

This chain joins TRBV4-1 and TRBJ2-2; 9 bases are a match to TRBD1. J lost 8 bases, V lost 1 base, and 2 bases had no gene match. The CDR3 runs to 14 residues. The germline V gene has CDR1 MGHRA and CDR2 YSYEKL. The CDR3 sequence: CASSQGDRVGELFF. For the CDR3, the DNA is TGCGCCAGCAGCCAAGGGGACAGGGTGGGGGAGCTGTTTTTT.